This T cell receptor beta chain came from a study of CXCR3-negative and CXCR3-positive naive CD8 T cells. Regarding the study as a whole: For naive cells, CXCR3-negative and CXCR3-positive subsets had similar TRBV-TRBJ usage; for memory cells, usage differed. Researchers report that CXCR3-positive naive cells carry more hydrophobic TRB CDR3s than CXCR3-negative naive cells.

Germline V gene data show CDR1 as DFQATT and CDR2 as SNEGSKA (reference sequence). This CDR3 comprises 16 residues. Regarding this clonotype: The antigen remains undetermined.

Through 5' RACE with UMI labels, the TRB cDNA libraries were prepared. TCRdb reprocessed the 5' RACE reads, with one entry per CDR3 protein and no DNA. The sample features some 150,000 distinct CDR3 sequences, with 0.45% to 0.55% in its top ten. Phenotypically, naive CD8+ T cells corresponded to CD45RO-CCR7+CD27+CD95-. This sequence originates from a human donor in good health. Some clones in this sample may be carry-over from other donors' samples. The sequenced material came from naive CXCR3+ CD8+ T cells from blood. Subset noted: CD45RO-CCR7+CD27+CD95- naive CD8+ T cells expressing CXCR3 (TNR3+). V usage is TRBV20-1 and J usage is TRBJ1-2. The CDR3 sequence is CSGNEPSRGFYYGYTF.